This record concerns one T cell receptor beta chain sequence. Germline CDR1 and CDR2: MDHEN and SYDVKM. V lost 2 bases and J lost 9, with 7 bases in between. The CDR3 has 11 amino acids. Original handling: Filtering of immunoSEQ junctional sequences could not match full-length read filtering. Libraries were prepared by immunoSEQ multiplex PCR; TCRdb keeps only in-frame clonotypes and omits some of them. V and J calls and clone size follow that table, whereas D and trimming were derived from the DNA. The profile shows about 980,000 clones, 76% of them singletons. The sample originates from a study of shared clonotypes between healthy human individuals. CD45RA+ naive and CD45RA-negative memory subsets were separated from CD4+ cells.

Sequencing was performed on memory CD4+ T cells sorted from blood. The subset denotes: CD45RA-negative fraction. The TCR sequence derives from a man younger than 35 in good health. The chain joins TRBV28 to TRBJ1-2; no reliable D call. The CDR3 spells CASSLGRSYTF. The CDR3, as DNA: TGTGCCAGCAGTTTAGGGCGGAGCTACACCTTC.